This T cell receptor beta chain stems from a study of response to subunit inactivated influenza vaccine. Via MiXCR, TCRdb re-called the RT-PCR reads, giving one row per CDR3 protein. The sample records some 540,000 distinct CDR3 sequences, less than 25% being singletons. This clonotype turned up a few times. The same data also went into a second study, on T cells expressing NK-cell markers. As reported in that work: Generation of TCR beta cDNA was performed by 5'RACE template switching incorporating UMIs.

The sample here was CD4+ T cells sorted from PBMCs, taken 11 to 12 days after vaccination. This receptor was obtained from a man aged 45 to 65 who received an inactivated influenza vaccine.

The CDR3 nucleotides are TGTGCCAGCAGCCAAGATCGATCTATTTACGAGCAGTACTTC. Amino acid sequence: CASSQDRSIYEQYF. V and J are TRBV4-2 and TRBJ2-7, with no clear D. CDR1 is LGHNA, CDR2 YNFKEQ, per germline. CDR3 length: 14 residues. With 0 bases removed from V and 4 bases from J, the gap between germline ends came to 10 bases.